The 21 T cell receptor beta chains listed next were all sequenced from one sample in a study of T cells after yellow fever vaccination. TCRdb re-analysed the 5' RACE reads in MiXCR, keeping a single row per CDR3 protein. In the table there are about 240,000 distinct CDR3 sequences, 6.5% to 8.5% of which are singletons. This material consisted of CD4+ T cells sorted from PBMCs, taken 15 days after the yellow fever booster vaccination. The receptors shown here come from a young man who received the YFV17D yellow fever vaccine.

This clonotype has at least ten counts. The chain carries TRBV7-8 and TRBJ1-6; 10 positions match TRBD1. The trim removed 1 base at V and 10 bases at J, leaving 7 bases unmatched. CDR1 is SGHVS, CDR2 FQNEAQ, per germline. The CDR3 loop spans 16 amino acids. The CDR3, as DNA: TGTGCCAGCAGCTTAGAGGGACAGGGGTCCGACTCACCCCTCCACTTT. Amino acid sequence: CASSLEGQGSDSPLHF.

In this sample, this clonotype turned up a few times. The rearrangement joins TRBV11-1 to TRBJ2-1; 10 bases align to TRBD2. Germline-derived CDR1 and CDR2 are SGHAT and FQDESV (reference sequence). This CDR3 is built from 18 residues. V lost 3 bases to trimming and J lost 6 bases; unmatched junction nucleotides: 14. The CDR3 coding sequence is TGTGCCAGCAGCTTGCCCCCTAGACTAGCGGGTACCACCAATGAGCAGTTCTTC. Translated: CASSLPPRLAGTTNEQFF.

This clonotype was seen repeatedly, ten times or more. This chain uses TRBV5-1 with TRBJ1-1; TRBD1 is a possible D gene (6 bases). Germline CDR1 reads SGHRS; CDR2 reads YFSETQ. V was shortened by 4 bases and J by 1 base, with 14 bases between the two germline ends. The CDR3 loop spans 15 amino acids. Here the CDR3 DNA reads TGCGCCAGCAGCATAGGACAGACTTCGAACACTGAAGCTTTCTTT. The encoded protein is CASSIGQTSNTEAFF.

This clonotype showed up just a few times. The V gene is TRBV5-4, the J gene TRBJ2-3, with D uncertain. Per germline, CDR1 SGHNT and CDR2 YYREEE (reference sequence). V was trimmed by 4 bases and J by 4 bases, leaving 7 bases between them. This CDR3 has 12 amino acids. The CDR3 DNA is TGTGCCAGCAGCCGGAATGCAGATACGCAGTATTTT. This sequence encodes CASSRNADTQYF.

This clonotype occurred many times. The chain joins TRBV29-1 to TRBJ2-1; 14 bases fit TRBD2. From germline, CDR1 is SQVTM and CDR2 ANQGSEA. Trimming at V came to 7 bases and at J to 8 bases, leaving 10 bases not matched to a gene. This CDR3 has 15 amino acids. The DNA for the CDR3 is TGCAGCGCCCAACCGGGACTAGCGGGAGTGGATGAGCAGTTCTTC. Protein: CSAQPGLAGVDEQFF.

This clonotype has at least ten counts. The chain is built from TRBV6-5 and TRBJ1-2, with D perhaps matching TRBD1 (5 bases). Trimming removed 6 bases from V and 2 bases from J, with 16 bases in between. CDR1 MNHEY and CDR2 SVGAGI come from the germline V gene. The CDR3 extends over 15 amino acids. This chain's CDR3 is CASRNPSGGNYGYTF. CDR3 in DNA: TGTGCCAGCAGGAACCCGAGTGGGGGGAACTATGGCTACACCTTC.

The chain links TRBV10-3 to TRBJ1-1; 7 nucleotides line up with TRBD1. In germline, CDR1 is ENHRY, CDR2 SYGVKD. V lost 6 bases and J lost 3; bases outside the gene matches: 7. The CDR3 is made up of 14 amino acids. The CDR3 nucleotides read TGTGCCATCAGACTAGGGGGCTTGGACACTGAAGCTTTCTTT. As protein: CAIRLGGLDTEAFF.

As regards this clonotype: Possible read error: a much larger clone is one base away. The chain employs TRBV5-1 and TRBJ2-7, with D perhaps matching TRBD1 (5 bases). Germline V CDR1 and CDR2: SGHRS, YFSETQ. V was shortened by 6 bases and J by 0 bases, with 13 bases between the two germline ends. The CDR3 spans 14 residues. The CDR3 bases are TGCGCCAGCAAGACGACAGATAACTCCTACGAGCAGTACTTC. This gives the protein CASKTTDNSYEQYF.

The table lists this clonotype with many counts. The rearrangement uses TRBV15 and TRBJ2-1; D call uncertain. Looked up from germline, CDR1 is LNHNV and CDR2 is YYDKDF (reference sequence). The CDR3 is made up of 15 amino acids. With 2 bases removed from V and 2 bases from J, the gap between germline ends came to 10 bases. In nucleotides, the CDR3 is TGTGCCACCAGCAGATCTATTAGGACCTACAATGAGCAGTTCTTC. Residues: CATSRSIRTYNEQFF.

This clonotype was detected only a few times. The genes are TRBV20-1 and TRBJ2-1; possibly TRBD1 for D (5 bases). Trimming stripped 3 bases from V and 9 bases from J, with 18 bases between. CDR3 length: 14 amino acids. Germline CDR1 reads DFQATT; CDR2 reads SNEGSKA (reference sequence). Written as DNA, the CDR3 is TGCAGTGCTAGTGGGCAGGGTGGCGGAAGTGAGCAGTTCTTC. As protein: CSASGQGGGSEQFF.

This clonotype was counted at least ten times. The chain uses TRBV20-1 and TRBJ2-7; 8 nucleotides agree with TRBD1. CDR3 length: 14 residues. The J segment lost 3 bases and the V segment lost 6 bases, leaving 10 bases of the junction unmatched. Germline V gives CDR1 DFQATT, CDR2 SNEGSKA (reference sequence). CDR3 protein: CSALDRERLYEQYF. The CDR3 DNA reads TGCAGTGCCTTGGACAGGGAAAGACTCTACGAGCAGTACTTC.

This clonotype was detected many times. The rearrangement links TRBV5-1 to TRBJ2-5; the D is unclear. Trimming removed 1 base at V and 9 bases at J, with 13 bases between. CDR3 size: 13 residues. Per germline, CDR1 SGHRS and CDR2 YFSETQ. The CDR3 DNA reads TGCGCCAGCAGCTTGCCAGCAACCCGGGCCCAGTACTTC. Translated, it gives CASSLPATRAQYF.

This clonotype was detected many times. The chain links TRBV5-1 to TRBJ2-7; TRBD1 might be the D (5 bases). This CDR3 contains 16 residues. V was cut by 0 bases and J by 5 bases, with 18 bases left in between. Germline V CDR1 and CDR2: SGHRS, YFSETQ. The CDR3 nucleotides read TGCGCCAGCAGCTTGGCCCCTCAGGGCATAGGGGACGAGCAGTACTTC. The encoded protein is CASSLAPQGIGDEQYF.

The sample holds many counts of this clonotype. This chain links TRBV7-6 with TRBJ2-7, with 11 bases that match TRBD2. The V and J ends lost 5 bases and 4 bases, in that order; junction bases with no gene match: 16. In germline, CDR1 is SGHVS, CDR2 FNYEAQ. The CDR3 covers 18 residues. CDR3 sequence: CASSQGSSGTSGVYEQYF. CDR3 DNA: TGTGCCAGCAGCCAAGGGTCTTCGGGGACTAGCGGAGTTTACGAGCAGTACTTC.

This clonotype was found many times. V usage is TRBV24-1 and J usage is TRBJ2-1; 10 nucleotides align to TRBD2. The CDR3 loop spans 17 amino acids. Germline loops: CDR1 KGHDR, CDR2 SFDVKD. J gave up 4 bases and V 1 base, and 6 bases lay outside the gene matches. CDR3 region: CATSDFLAGGGYNEQFF. In nucleotides, the CDR3 is TGTGCCACCAGTGATTTCTTAGCGGGAGGTGGTTACAATGAGCAGTTCTTC.

This clonotype came up many times. The V gene is TRBV18, the J gene TRBJ2-7; D unresolved. Trimming shortened V by 6 bases and J by 6 bases, and 21 bases separated the two germline ends. The CDR3 length is 15 residues. Germline CDR1 and CDR2: KGHSH and LQKENI. Here the CDR3 DNA reads TGTGCCAGCTCGTCCATGGATCCGGGCCTCTCCGAGCAGTACTTC. Encoded protein: CASSSMDPGLSEQYF.

Ten or more counts support this clonotype. The chain links TRBV19 to TRBJ2-3, with D possibly matching TRBD2 (5 bases). V lost 4 bases to trimming and J lost 2 bases, with 10 bases between them. Germline V CDR1 and CDR2: LNHDA, SQIVND (reference sequence). The length of the CDR3 is 14 residues. The CDR3 DNA reads as TGTGCCAGTAGTAGTGGGAGTTTCACAGATACGCAGTATTTT. It codes for CASSSGSFTDTQYF.

The V call is TRBV23-1, the J call TRBJ2-7; no reliable D call. TRBV23-1 is an ORF, with its function uncertain. The length of the CDR3 is 17 residues. V dropped 6 bases and J dropped 4 bases, with 25 bases sitting between them. Here the CDR3 DNA reads TGCGCCAGCAGCCGGTGGTGGGGTATGGTTGTAACTTACGAGCAGTACTTC. Translating it yields CASSRWWGMVVTYEQYF.

The chain couples TRBV14 to TRBJ2-1, with unresolved D. CDR3 length: 16 amino acids. Trimming shortened V by 4 bases and J by 4 bases, and 17 bases separated the two germline ends. Germline V gene lookup returns CDR1 SGHDN and CDR2 FVKESK. This chain's CDR3 is CASSPRLTLIYNEQFF. The CDR3 bases are TGTGCCAGCAGCCCTCGACTCACCCTAATTTACAATGAGCAGTTCTTC.

V usage is TRBV14 and J usage is TRBJ1-2; D not certain. Germline CDR1 SGHDN, CDR2 FVKESK. The CDR3 is 13 amino acids. V was cut by 2 bases and J by 7 bases, with 11 bases left in between. The CDR3 DNA follows: TGTGCCAGCAGCCAAAGTCGCCGCGTTGGCTACACCTTC. Its translation: CASSQSRRVGYTF.

The chain recombines TRBV5-5 with TRBJ2-1; no definite D call. The V gene's germline CDR1 is SGHKS and CDR2 YYEKEE (reference sequence). The CDR3 length is 17 residues. The V end lost 5 bases, the J end lost 0 bases, and 18 bases lay between the germline ends. CDR3 protein: CASRFGYSPSSYNEQFF. The CDR3 DNA reads as TGTGCCAGCAGATTTGGGTACAGTCCCAGCTCCTACAATGAGCAGTTCTTC. The full variable domain, with the rest looked up from reference TRBV5-5 and TRBJ2-1, is DAGVTQSPTHLIKTRGQQVTLRCSPISGHKSVSWYQQVLGQGPQFIFQYYEKEERGRGNFPDRFSARQFPNYSSELNVNALLLGDSALYLCASRFGYSPSSYNEQFFGPGTRLTVL.